This T cell receptor beta chain derives from a study of blood T cell repertoires in COVID-19. Study-level background: T cells, B-cell-depleted T cells, or PBMCs provided the cDNA or gDNA that served as material.

Under the authors' procedure: For nucleated cells, counts were estimated from reference gene primer amplification. This table comes from immunoSEQ multiplex PCR, and its TCRdb copy is limited to in-frame clones, with some not included. V, J and clone size are those of that table, while D and trimming were read from the DNA. The profile covers 350,000 to 450,000 clones, with 85% to 90% appearing a single time and around 1.1% taken by the ten largest. Individuals aged roughly 18 to 95 years were recruited from roughly 22 US areas. Clinical history as reported by participants underpinned cohort assignment. Looked up from germline, CDR1 is LNHDA and CDR2 is SQIVND (reference sequence). V shed 5 bases, J shed 3 bases, and the junction held 4 bases outside the gene matches. The CDR3 is 14 amino acids.

The gene calls are TRBV19 and TRBJ2-7, with 10 bases lining up with TRBD2. Material for sequencing was PBMCs or T cells enriched from blood (not recorded which). This TCR was sampled from a man aged 25 to 40 who had recovered from COVID-19. For the CDR3, the DNA is TGTGCCAGTAGTTTGCTAGCGGGAGACTACGAGCAGTACTTC. It codes for CASSLLAGDYEQYF.